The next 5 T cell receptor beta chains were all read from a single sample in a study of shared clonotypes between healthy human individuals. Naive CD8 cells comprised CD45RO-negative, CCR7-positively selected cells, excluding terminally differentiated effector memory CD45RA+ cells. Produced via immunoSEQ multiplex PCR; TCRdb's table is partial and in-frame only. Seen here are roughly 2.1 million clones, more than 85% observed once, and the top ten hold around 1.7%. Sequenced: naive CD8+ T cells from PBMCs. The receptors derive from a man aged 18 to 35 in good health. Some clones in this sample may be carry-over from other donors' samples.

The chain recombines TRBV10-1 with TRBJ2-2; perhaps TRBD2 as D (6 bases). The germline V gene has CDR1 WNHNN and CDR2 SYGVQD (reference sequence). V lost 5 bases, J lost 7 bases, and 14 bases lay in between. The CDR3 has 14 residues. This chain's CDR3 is CASSFGRRGGELFF. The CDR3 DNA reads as TGCGCCAGCAGTTTTGGCAGGCGGGGCGGGGAGCTGTTTTTT.

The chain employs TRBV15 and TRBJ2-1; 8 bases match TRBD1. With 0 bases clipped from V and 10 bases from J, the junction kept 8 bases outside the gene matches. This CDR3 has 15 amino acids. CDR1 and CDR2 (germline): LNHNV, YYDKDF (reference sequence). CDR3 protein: CATSRDLNRGNEQFF. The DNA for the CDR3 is TGTGCCACCAGCAGAGATCTTAACAGGGGGAACGAGCAGTTCTTC.

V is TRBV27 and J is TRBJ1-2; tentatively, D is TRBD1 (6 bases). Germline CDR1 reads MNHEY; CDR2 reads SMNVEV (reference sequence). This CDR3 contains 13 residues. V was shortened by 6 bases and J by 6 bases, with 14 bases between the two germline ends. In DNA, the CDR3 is TGTGCCAGCAGACCTGGGGGCGGGGATGGCTACACCTTC. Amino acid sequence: CASRPGGGDGYTF.

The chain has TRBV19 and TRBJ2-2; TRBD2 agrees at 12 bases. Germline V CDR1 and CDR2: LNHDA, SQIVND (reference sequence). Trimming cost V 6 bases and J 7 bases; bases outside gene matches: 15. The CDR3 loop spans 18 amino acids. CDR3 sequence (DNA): TGTGCCAGTAGCACCTACGGGGGACTAGCGGGTCCGGTCGGGGAGCTGTTTTTT. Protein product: CASSTYGGLAGPVGELFF.

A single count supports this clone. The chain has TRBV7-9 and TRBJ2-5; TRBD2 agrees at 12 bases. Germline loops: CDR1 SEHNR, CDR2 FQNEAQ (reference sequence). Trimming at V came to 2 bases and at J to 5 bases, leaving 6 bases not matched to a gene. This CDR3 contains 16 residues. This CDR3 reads CASSLLAGGPPETQYF. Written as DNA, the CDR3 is TGTGCCAGCAGCTTACTAGCGGGAGGGCCACCCGAGACCCAGTACTTC.